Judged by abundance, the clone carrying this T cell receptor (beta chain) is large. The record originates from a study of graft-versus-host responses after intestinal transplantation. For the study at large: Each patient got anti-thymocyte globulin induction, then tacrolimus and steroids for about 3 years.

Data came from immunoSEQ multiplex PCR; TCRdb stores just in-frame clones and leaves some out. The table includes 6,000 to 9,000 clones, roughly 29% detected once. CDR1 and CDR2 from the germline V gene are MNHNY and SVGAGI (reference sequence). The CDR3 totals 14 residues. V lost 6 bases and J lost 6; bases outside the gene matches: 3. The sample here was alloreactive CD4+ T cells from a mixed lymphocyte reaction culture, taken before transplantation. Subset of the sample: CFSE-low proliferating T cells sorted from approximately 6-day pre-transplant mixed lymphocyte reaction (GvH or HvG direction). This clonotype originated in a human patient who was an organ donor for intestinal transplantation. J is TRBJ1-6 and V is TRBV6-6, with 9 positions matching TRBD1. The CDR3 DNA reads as TGTGCCAGCAGCTACAGGGGGCTTAATTCACCCCTCCACTTT. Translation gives CASSYRGLNSPLHF.